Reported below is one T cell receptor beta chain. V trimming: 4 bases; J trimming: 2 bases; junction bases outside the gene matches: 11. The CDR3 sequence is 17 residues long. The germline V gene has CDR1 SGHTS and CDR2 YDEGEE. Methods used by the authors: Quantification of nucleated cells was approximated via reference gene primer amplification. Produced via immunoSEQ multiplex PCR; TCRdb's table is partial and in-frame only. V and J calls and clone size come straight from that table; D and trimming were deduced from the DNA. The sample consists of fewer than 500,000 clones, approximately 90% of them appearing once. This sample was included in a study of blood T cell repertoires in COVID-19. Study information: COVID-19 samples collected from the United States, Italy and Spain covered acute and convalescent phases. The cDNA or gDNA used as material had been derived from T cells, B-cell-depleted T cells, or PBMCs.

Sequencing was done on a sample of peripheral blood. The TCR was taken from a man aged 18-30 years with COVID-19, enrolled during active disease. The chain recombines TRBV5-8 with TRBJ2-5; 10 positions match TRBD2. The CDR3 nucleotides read TGTGCCAGCAGCCTAAAGACTAGCGGGTGGCCACAAGAGACCCAGTACTTC. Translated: CASSLKTSGWPQETQYF.